A single sample gave rise to the 20 T cell receptor beta chains below, sequenced in a study of blood T cell repertoires in COVID-19. Clones were sequenced by immunoSEQ multiplex PCR, and TCRdb holds only the in-frame ones, with some missing. The data hold some 210,000 clones, with just under 85% observed a single time. The sample comprised peripheral blood. The receptors were sampled from a woman in her forties or fifties with active or convalescent COVID-19.

The chain has TRBV11-1 and TRBJ1-1; D uncertain. In germline, CDR1 is SGHAT, CDR2 FQDESV (reference sequence). CDR3 length equals 12 residues. The V end lost 0 bases, the J end lost 6 bases, and 5 bases lay between the germline ends. The CDR3 region is CASSLAAAEAFF. DNA of the CDR3: TGTGCCAGCAGCTTAGCAGCCGCTGAAGCTTTCTTT.

This sequence joins TRBV3-1 (or the pseudogene TRBV3-2) and TRBJ2-2, with D perhaps matching TRBD2 (5 bases). Germline V gene data show CDR1 as LGHDT and CDR2 as YNNKEL (reference sequence). V was clipped by 8 bases and J by 2 bases, with 12 bases between them. The CDR3 has 14 residues. CDR3 sequence (DNA): TGTGCCAGCGAACCCGGGATAAACACCGGGGAGCTGTTTTTT. It codes for CASEPGINTGELFF.

This chain uses TRBV5-4 with TRBJ2-5, with 9 bases that match TRBD2. With 2 bases clipped from V and 6 bases from J, the junction kept 8 bases outside the gene matches. There are 15 residues in the CDR3. CDR1 and CDR2 (germline): SGHNT, YYREEE (reference sequence). The CDR3 region has the DNA TGTGCCAGCAGCTTTGTGGATAGCGGGGGACAGACCCAGTACTTC. This codes for CASSFVDSGGQTQYF.

J is TRBJ2-7 and V is TRBV18; the D is unclear. Germline V gene data show CDR1 as KGHSH and CDR2 as LQKENI. V was clipped by 3 bases and J by 3 bases, with 6 bases between them. The CDR3 runs to 12 residues. The CDR3 nucleotides read TGTGCCAGCTCACCCGCGAACTACGAGCAGTACTTC. Protein product: CASSPANYEQYF.

This clone turned up a few times. The rearrangement joins TRBV28 to TRBJ1-2; D gene uncertain. CDR1 and CDR2 (germline): MDHEN, SYDVKM. V gave up 5 bases and J gave up 3 bases, with 10 bases separating them. The CDR3 has 13 residues. CDR3 coding DNA: TGTGCCAGCAGTCCTGCAGGCTACTATGGCTACACCTTC. This translates into CASSPAGYYGYTF.

The V and J genes are TRBV5-1 and TRBJ1-4; D might be TRBD1 (5 bases). Trimming shortened V by 4 bases and J by 2 bases, and 12 bases separated the two germline ends. In germline, CDR1 is SGHRS, CDR2 YFSETQ. The CDR3 contains 15 residues. In DNA form, the CDR3 reads TGCGCCAGCAGCCGGATTGGGGCGACTAATGAAAAACTGTTTTTT. It yields the protein CASSRIGATNEKLFF.

The V gene is TRBV6-2 or TRBV6-3, the J gene TRBJ1-5; TRBD1 matches 7 bases. The junction had 11 bases not matched to a gene; V was cut back by 8 bases and J by 7 bases. Germline V CDR1 and CDR2: MNHEY, SVGEGT. CDR3 length equals 14 residues. The CDR3 region is CASGRDREVQPQHF. Written as DNA, the CDR3 is TGTGCCAGCGGCCGCGACAGGGAAGTCCAGCCCCAGCATTTT.

The gene calls are TRBV5-8 and TRBJ2-1, with unresolved D. The CDR3 sequence is 11 residues long. Deletions cut 0 bases from V and 10 bases from J, with 5 bases between. Per germline, CDR1 SGHTS and CDR2 YDEGEE. The CDR3: CASSLEREQFF. The CDR3 coding sequence is TGTGCCAGCAGCTTGGAGAGGGAGCAGTTCTTC.

The chain combines TRBV5-4 with TRBJ1-3, with D possibly being TRBD1 (5 bases). Per the germline V gene, CDR1 is SGHNT and CDR2 is YYREEE (reference sequence). The CDR3 consists of 14 residues. V was cut by 2 bases and J by 2 bases, with 8 bases left in between. CDR3 coding DNA: TGTGCCAGCAGCTTAGGGGTAACTGGAAACACCATATATTTT. This sequence encodes CASSLGVTGNTIYF.

The V and J genes are TRBV12-5 and TRBJ1-6; D is undetermined. Trimming took 7 bases from V and 9 from J, leaving 10 bases between them. Germline CDR1 reads LGHNT; CDR2 reads FRNRAP. CDR3 length: 12 amino acids. CDR3 nucleotides: TGTGCTAGTGTTTTCCCGGGTTCACCCCTCCACTTT. The encoded protein is CASVFPGSPLHF.

This chain links TRBV6-5 with TRBJ1-1; D is ambiguous. V lost 6 bases and J 5 bases, leaving 13 bases between the germline ends. Germline CDR1 and CDR2: MNHEY and SVGAGI. This CDR3 is 13 amino acids long. CDR3 bases: TGTGCCAGCAGGCAATTGGGAGGAACTGAAGCTTTCTTT. This encodes CASRQLGGTEAFF.

The CDR3 DNA sequence: TGTGCCAGCAGTTCTAGCGGGAGGGCCAATAATGAGCAGTTCTTC. The encoded protein is CASSSSGRANNEQFF. The chain links TRBV6-2 or TRBV6-3 to TRBJ2-1, with 12 bases identical to TRBD2. The germline CDR1 and CDR2 sequences are MNHEY and SVGEGT. V lost 4 bases, J lost 7 bases, and 5 bases stayed unmatched. The length of the CDR3 is 15 residues.

This chain links TRBV11-2 with TRBJ2-5; 12 bases are shared with TRBD2. V dropped 1 base and J dropped 2; count of bases not matched to a gene: 5. This CDR3 has 17 residues. Per the germline V gene, CDR1 is SGHAT and CDR2 is FQNNGV. CDR3 sequence: CASSLVASGGVQETQYF. In DNA, the CDR3 is TGTGCCAGCAGCTTAGTGGCTAGCGGGGGGGTACAAGAGACCCAGTACTTC.

The chain couples TRBV9 to TRBJ2-3; unclear D gene. Germline CDR1 reads SGDLS; CDR2 reads YYNGEE. The CDR3 loop spans 15 amino acids. Trimming took off 0 bases at V and 4 bases at J, with 12 bases between the two ends. The CDR3 loop is CASSVVGLVSDTQYF. The CDR3 coding sequence is TGTGCCAGCAGCGTAGTAGGCCTAGTGTCAGATACGCAGTATTTT.

About this clone itself: Distinct nucleotide sequences in the sample also encode this CDR3. The V gene is TRBV5-4, the J gene TRBJ2-1, with 7 bases matching TRBD2. Per the germline V gene, CDR1 is SGHNT and CDR2 is YYREEE (reference sequence). The CDR3 sequence is 15 residues long. V lost 1 base, J lost 3 bases, and 4 bases stayed unmatched. For the CDR3, the DNA is TGTGCCAGCAGCTTGAGTAGCGGGTACTACAATGAGCAGTTCTTC. It codes for CASSLSSGYYNEQFF.

V is TRBV6-5 and J is TRBJ1-2; 7 bases match TRBD1. Germline CDR1 MNHEY, CDR2 SVGAGI. The ends lost 9 bases at V and 4 bases at J; junction bases unmatched: 11. This CDR3 is built from 14 residues. The CDR3 DNA reads TGTGCCAGTCAACAACAGGGGAGGTTCTATGGCTACACCTTC. This sequence encodes CASQQQGRFYGYTF.

In nucleotides, the CDR3 is TGTGCCATCAGTCGGATCCAGGGGAACACCATATATTTT. It codes for CAISRIQGNTIYF. V and J are TRBV10-3 and TRBJ1-3; maybe TRBD1 (6 bases). Between the trimmed V and J ends, which lost 5 bases and 7 bases, there was a span of 12 bases. The CDR3 consists of 13 residues. Germline-derived CDR1 and CDR2 are ENHRY and SYGVKD.

The J gene is TRBJ1-3, the V gene TRBV29-1, with D unclear. Germline V gene sequence: CDR1 SQVTM, CDR2 ANQGSEA. Trimming took 4 bases from V and 0 from J, leaving 13 bases between them. This CDR3 comprises 15 residues. In DNA form, the CDR3 reads TGCAGCGTTGTGAGGGATCTGGACTCTGGAAACACCATATATTTT. Encoded protein: CSVVRDLDSGNTIYF.

In DNA, the CDR3 is TGTGCCAGCAGTCAGTACAATGAGCAGTTCTTC. This sequence encodes CASSQYNEQFF. The chain joins TRBV12-3 or TRBV12-4 to TRBJ2-1; the D is unclear. The CDR3 length is 11 residues. V shed 5 bases and J shed 4 bases, with 3 bases lying between them.

CDR3 coding DNA: TGTGCCAGCAGTTTAGGGCCGAAAGTCCCCCTCCACTTT. The encoded protein is CASSLGPKVPLHF. The chain links TRBV28 to TRBJ1-6, with D uncertain. The CDR3 runs 13 residues. Looked up from germline, CDR1 is MDHEN and CDR2 is SYDVKM. V was pared by 2 bases and J by 13 bases, with 12 bases between.